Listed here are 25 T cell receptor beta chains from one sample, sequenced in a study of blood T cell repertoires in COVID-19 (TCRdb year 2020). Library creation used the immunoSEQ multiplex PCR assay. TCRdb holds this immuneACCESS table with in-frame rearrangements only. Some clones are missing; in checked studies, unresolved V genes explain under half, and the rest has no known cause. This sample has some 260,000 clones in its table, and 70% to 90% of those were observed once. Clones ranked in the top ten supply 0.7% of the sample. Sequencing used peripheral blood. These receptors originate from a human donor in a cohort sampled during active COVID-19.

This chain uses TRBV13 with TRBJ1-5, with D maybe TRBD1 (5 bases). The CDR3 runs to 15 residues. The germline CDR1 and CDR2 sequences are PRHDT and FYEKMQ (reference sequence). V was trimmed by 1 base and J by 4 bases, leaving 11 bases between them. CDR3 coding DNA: TGTGCCAGCAGCTTAGCCGGGGGGAGGAATCAGCCCCAGCATTTT. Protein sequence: CASSLAGGRNQPQHF.

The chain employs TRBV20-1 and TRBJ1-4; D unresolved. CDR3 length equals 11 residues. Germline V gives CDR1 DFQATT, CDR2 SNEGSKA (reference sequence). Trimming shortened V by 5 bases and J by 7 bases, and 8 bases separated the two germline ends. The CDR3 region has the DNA TGCAGTGCTTTCCTACGTGAAAAACTGTTTTTT. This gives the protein CSAFLREKLFF.

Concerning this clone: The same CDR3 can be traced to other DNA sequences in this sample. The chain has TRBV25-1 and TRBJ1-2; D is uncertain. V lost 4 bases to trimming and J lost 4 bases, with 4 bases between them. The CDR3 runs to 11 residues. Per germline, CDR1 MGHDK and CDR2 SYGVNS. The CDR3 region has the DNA TGTGCCAGCAGTGGTCTCTATGGCTACACCTTC. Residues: CASSGLYGYTF.

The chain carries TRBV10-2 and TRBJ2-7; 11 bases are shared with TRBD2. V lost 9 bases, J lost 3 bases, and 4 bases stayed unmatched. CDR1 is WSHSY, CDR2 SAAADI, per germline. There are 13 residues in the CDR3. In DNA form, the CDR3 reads TGCGCCAGTCGACTAGCGGGGAACTACGAGCAGTACTTC. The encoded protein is CASRLAGNYEQYF.

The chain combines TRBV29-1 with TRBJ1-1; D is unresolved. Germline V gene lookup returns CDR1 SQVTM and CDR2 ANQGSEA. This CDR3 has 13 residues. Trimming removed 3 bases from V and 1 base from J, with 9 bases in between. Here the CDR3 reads CSVESLANTEAFF. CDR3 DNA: TGCAGCGTTGAGTCACTAGCGAACACTGAAGCTTTCTTT.

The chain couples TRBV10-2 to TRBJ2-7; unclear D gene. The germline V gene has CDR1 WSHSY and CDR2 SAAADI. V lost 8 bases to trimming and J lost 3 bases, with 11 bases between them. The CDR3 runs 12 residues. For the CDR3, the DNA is TGCGCCAGCTTATCCCCGAGCTACGAGCAGTACTTC. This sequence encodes CASLSPSYEQYF.

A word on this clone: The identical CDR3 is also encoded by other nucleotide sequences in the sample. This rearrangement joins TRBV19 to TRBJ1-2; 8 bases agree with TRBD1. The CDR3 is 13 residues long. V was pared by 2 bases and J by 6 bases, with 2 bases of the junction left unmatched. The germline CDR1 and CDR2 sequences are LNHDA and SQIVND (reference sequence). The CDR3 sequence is CASSITGGNGYTF. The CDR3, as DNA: TGTGCCAGTAGTATAACAGGGGGTAATGGCTACACCTTC.

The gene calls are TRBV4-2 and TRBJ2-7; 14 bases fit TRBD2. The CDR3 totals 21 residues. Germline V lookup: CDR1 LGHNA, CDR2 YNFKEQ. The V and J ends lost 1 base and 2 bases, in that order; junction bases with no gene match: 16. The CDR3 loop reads CASSQVAGTSGGTVPTYEQYF. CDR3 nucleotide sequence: TGTGCCAGCAGCCAAGTGGCGGGGACTAGCGGGGGAACCGTCCCGACCTACGAGCAGTACTTC.

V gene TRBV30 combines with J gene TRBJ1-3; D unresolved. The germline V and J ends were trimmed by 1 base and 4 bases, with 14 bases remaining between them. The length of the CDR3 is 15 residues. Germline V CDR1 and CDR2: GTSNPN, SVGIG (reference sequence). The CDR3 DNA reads TGTGCCTGGAGTGAATTTCGGGGTGTCGGAAACACCATATATTTT. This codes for CAWSEFRGVGNTIYF.

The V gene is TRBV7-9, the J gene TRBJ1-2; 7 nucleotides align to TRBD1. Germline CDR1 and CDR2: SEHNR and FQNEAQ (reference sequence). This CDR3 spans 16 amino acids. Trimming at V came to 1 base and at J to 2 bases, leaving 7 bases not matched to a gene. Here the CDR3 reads CASSLGTLQGNYGYTF. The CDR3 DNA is TGTGCCAGCAGCTTAGGGACCCTACAGGGGAACTATGGCTACACCTTC.

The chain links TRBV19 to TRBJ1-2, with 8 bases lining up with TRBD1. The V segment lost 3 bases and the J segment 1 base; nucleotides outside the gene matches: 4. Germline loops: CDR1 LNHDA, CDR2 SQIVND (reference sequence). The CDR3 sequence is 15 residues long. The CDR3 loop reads CASSMGTGYNYGYTF. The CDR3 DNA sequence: TGTGCCAGTAGTATGGGGACAGGATATAACTATGGCTACACCTTC.

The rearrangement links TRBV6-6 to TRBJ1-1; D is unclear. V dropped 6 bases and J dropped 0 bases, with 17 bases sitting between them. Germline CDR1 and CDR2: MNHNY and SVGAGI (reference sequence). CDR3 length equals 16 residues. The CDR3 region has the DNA TGTGCCAGCAGGTTCATGCTCGCCAACATGAACACTGAAGCTTTCTTT. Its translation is CASRFMLANMNTEAFF.

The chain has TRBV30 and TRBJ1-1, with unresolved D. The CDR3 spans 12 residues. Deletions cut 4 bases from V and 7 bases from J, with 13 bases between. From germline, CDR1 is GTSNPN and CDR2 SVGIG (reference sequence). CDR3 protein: CAWTPVRGEAFF. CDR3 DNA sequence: TGTGCCTGGACTCCGGTTCGGGGTGAAGCTTTCTTT.

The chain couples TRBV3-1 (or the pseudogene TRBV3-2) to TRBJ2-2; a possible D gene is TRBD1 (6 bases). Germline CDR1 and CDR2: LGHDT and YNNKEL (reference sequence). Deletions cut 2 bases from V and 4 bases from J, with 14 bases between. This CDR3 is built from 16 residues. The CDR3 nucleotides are TGTGCCAGCAGCCAAACCCGGGACATCCGCACCGGGGAGCTGTTTTTT. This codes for CASSQTRDIRTGELFF.

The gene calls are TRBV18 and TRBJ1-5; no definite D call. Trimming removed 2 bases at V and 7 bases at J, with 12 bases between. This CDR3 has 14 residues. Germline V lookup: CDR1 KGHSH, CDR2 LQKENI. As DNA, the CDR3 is TGTGCCAGCTCACCAGAACTTTCCGGGCAGCCCCAGCATTTT. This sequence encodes CASSPELSGQPQHF.

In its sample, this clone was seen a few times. The chain's CDR3 is CASSSPFSVKNTEAFF. DNA for the CDR3: TGTGCCAGCAGTTCCCCGTTTTCGGTCAAGAACACTGAAGCTTTCTTT. This chain connects TRBV28 to TRBJ1-1; D is undetermined. Trimming stripped 4 bases from V and 1 base from J, with 16 bases between. This CDR3 contains 16 residues. The germline gives CDR1 MDHEN, CDR2 SYDVKM.

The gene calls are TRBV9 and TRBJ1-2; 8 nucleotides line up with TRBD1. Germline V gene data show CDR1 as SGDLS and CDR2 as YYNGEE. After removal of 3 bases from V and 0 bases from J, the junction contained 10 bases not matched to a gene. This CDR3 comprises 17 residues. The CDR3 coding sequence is TGTGCCAGCAGCGGGGGGAACGGACAGGGAACTAACTATGGCTACACCTTC. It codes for CASSGGNGQGTNYGYTF.

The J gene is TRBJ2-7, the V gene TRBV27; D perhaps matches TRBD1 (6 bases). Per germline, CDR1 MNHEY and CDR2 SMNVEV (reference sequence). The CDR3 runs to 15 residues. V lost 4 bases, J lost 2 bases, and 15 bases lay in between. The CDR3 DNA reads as TGTGCCAGCAGTTCCGGACAGCGATTTACCTACGAGCAGTACTTC. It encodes CASSSGQRFTYEQYF.

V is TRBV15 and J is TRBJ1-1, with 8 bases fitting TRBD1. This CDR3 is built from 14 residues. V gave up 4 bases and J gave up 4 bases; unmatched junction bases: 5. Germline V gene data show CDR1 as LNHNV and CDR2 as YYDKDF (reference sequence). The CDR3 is CATSMDREVTEAFF. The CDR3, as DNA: TGTGCCACCAGCATGGACAGGGAGGTCACTGAAGCTTTCTTT.

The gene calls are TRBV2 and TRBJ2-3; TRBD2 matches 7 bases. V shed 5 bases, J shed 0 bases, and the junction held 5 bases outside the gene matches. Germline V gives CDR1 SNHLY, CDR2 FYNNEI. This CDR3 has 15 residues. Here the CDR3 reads CASSLSGGSTDTQYF. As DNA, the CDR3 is TGTGCCAGCAGTCTTTCGGGGGGTAGCACAGATACGCAGTATTTT.

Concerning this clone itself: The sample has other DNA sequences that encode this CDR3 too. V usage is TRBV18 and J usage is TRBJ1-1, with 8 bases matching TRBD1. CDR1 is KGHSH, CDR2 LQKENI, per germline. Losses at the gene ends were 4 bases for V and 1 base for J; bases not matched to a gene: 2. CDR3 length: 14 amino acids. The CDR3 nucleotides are TGTGCCAGCTCACTAGGACAGGGGAACACTGAAGCTTTCTTT. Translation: CASSLGQGNTEAFF.

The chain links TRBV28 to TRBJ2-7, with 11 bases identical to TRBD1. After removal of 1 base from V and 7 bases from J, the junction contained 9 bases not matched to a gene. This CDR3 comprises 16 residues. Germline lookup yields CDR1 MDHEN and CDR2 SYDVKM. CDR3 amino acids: CASSLYSGQGADEQYF. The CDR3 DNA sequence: TGTGCCAGCAGTTTATACTCTGGACAGGGGGCGGATGAGCAGTACTTC.

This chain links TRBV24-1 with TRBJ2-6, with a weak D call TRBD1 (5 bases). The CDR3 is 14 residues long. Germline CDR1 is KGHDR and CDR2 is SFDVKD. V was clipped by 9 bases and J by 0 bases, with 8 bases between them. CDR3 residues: CATSDSSGANVLTF. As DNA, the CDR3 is TGTGCCACCTCCGACAGCTCTGGGGCCAACGTCCTGACTTTC.

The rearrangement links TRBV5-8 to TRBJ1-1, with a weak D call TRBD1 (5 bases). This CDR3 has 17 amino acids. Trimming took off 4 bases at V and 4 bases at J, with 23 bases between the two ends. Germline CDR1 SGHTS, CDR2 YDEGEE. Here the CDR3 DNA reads TGTGCCAGCAGCGCACTACTTTCGGGGGACGTGGGCACTGAAGCTTTCTTT. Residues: CASSALLSGDVGTEAFF.

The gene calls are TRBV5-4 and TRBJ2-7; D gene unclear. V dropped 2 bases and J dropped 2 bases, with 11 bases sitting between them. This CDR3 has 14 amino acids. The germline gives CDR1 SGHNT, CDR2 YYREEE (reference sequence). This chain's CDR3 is CASSFSRYPYEQYF. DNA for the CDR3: TGTGCCAGCAGCTTTTCGCGCTACCCCTACGAGCAGTACTTC.